This TCR beta chain appears in the sequencing data of a study of long-term antiretroviral therapy in people with HIV. Across the whole study: A decade or so separates the oldest specimens from the later 2015 immediate-ART recommendation. Study-level findings and limits: Whereas controls had wider CDR3 length ranges, HIV repertoires had narrower ones. Dating from about 2004 to 2018, the blood was possibly obtained under older ART regimens.

Researchers ran immunoSEQ v3.0 at survey level. Only in-frame clones appear in the TCRdb table, and some are missing; sequencing was by immunoSEQ multiplex PCR. The sample carries 25,000 to 30,000 clones, approximately 85% recorded once. Details on this clone: Its specificity is unknown.

This CDR3 region has 13 residues. Germline V gene lookup returns CDR1 MNHNS and CDR2 SASEGT. Trimming stripped 8 bases from V and 0 bases from J, with 10 bases between. There were no participants with HIV treated outside the United States. This chain connects TRBV6-1 to TRBJ2-5, with D perhaps matching TRBD1 or TRBD2 (5 bases each). The sample in question was unsorted PBMCs, obtained 2.9 years after starting antiretroviral therapy. The clonotype comes from a man aged 45-65 years with HIV. The CDR3 region has the DNA TGTGCCAGCCGGGGCAGGGACCAAGAGACCCAGTACTTC. It codes for CASRGRDQETQYF.